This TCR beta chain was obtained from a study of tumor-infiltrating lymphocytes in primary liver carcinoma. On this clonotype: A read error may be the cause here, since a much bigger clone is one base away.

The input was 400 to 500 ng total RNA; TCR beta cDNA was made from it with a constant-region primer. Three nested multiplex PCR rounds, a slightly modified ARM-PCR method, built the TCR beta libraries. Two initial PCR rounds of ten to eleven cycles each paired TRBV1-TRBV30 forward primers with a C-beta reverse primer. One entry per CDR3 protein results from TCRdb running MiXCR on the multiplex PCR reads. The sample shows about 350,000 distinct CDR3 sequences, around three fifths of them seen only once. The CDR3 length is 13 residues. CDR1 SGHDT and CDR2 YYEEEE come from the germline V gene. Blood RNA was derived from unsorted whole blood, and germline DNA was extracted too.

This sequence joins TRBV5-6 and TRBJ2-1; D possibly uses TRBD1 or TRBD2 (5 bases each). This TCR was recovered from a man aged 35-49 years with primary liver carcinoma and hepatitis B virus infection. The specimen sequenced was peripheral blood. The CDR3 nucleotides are TGTGCCAGCGGCTTAGGGACCCCCAATGAGCAGTTCTTC. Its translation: CASGLGTPNEQFF.